This paragraph reports one T cell receptor beta chain. Antigen specificity is unknown. The sample comes from a study of T cell responses to AZD1222 COVID-19 vaccine. The overall study: Both about-4-week and about-12-week second-dose recipients were combined. Study conclusions and caveats: No repertoire was sampled before or during the peak T cell response, only after it. Only a handful of AZD1222 recipients tested seropositive at baseline. A mostly white British donor set with more females was recruited, and clonal diversity was possibly underestimated.

Using immunoSEQ multiplex PCR, the repertoire was profiled, and TCRdb retains in-frame clones only, with some absent. The sample shows roughly 100,000 clones, around nine tenths of them seen only once. Deletions cut 0 bases from V and 7 bases from J, with 4 bases between. CDR1 is LGHNA, CDR2 YNFKEQ, per germline. This CDR3 is built from 12 residues. The clonotype was recovered from an adult in good health. J is TRBJ1-5 and V is TRBV4-2; D gene uncertain. The sample here was peripheral blood, taken on day 0 of AZD1222 vaccination. The CDR3 DNA reads as TGTGCCAGCAGCCAAGACCGACAGCCCCAGCATTTT. Encoded protein: CASSQDRQPQHF.